The source of this TCR beta chain is a study of beta chain features in type 1 diabetes. Study-level results: Type 1 diabetes patients showed fewer insertions and more deletions at VDJ junctions. Because the template was cDNA, high-expressing cells might be over-represented.

A word on this clone: What it recognizes is unknown.

Per germline, CDR1 LNHNV and CDR2 YYDKDF (reference sequence). CDR3 length equals 14 residues. The V gene lost 0 bases and the J gene lost 1 base, with 6 bases spanning the gap. Sequencing targeted expressed TCRB transcripts, as all isolated RNA had been reverse transcribed. The data were produced by immunoSEQ multiplex PCR, yet TCRdb's version contains in-frame clones alone and is incomplete. The sample holds about 150,000 clones; over 7.5% are singletons and the top ten take approximately 2.2%. The clonotype originates from a woman aged 18-29 years in good health. The specimen was central memory CD4+ T cells from blood. V is TRBV15 and J is TRBJ2-5; D remains ambiguous. The CDR3 coding sequence is TGTGCCACCAGCAGAGATAAAGCCCAAGAGACCCAGTACTTC. The encoded protein is CATSRDKAQETQYF.